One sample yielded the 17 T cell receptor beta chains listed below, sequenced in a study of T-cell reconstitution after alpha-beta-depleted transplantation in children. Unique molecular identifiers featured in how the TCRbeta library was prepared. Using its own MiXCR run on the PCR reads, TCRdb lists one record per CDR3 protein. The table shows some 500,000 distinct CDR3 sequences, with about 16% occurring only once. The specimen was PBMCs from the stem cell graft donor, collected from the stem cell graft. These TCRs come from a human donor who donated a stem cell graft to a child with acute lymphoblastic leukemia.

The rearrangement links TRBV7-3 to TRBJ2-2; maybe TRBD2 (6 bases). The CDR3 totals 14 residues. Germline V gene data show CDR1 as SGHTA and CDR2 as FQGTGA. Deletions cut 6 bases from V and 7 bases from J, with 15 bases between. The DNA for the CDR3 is TGTGCCAGCAGTTCCCAACCCGGGAGCGGGGAGCTGTTTTTT. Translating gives CASSSQPGSGELFF.

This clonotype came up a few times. DNA for the CDR3: TGTGCCAGCAGCCAAGACGGTAGTGAAAAACTGTTTTTT. It is translated as CASSQDGSEKLFF. The chain links TRBV3-1 to TRBJ1-4; D is unclear. This CDR3 is 13 amino acids long. The V gene lost 0 bases and the J gene lost 7 bases, with 6 bases spanning the gap. In germline, CDR1 is LGHDT, CDR2 YNNKEL (reference sequence). The full variable domain, with the rest looked up from reference TRBV3-1 and TRBJ1-4, is DTAVSQTPKYLVTQMGNDKSIKCEQNLGHDTMYWYKQDSKKFLKIMFSYNNKELIINETVPNRFSPKSPDKAHLNLHINSLELGDSAVYFCASSQDGSEKLFFGSGTQLSVL.

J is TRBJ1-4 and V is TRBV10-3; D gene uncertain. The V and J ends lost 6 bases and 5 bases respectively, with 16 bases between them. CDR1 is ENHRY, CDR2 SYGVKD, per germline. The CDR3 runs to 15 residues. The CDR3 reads CAISPVPLGNEKLFF. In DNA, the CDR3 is TGTGCCATCAGCCCCGTGCCGTTGGGGAATGAAAAACTGTTTTTT.

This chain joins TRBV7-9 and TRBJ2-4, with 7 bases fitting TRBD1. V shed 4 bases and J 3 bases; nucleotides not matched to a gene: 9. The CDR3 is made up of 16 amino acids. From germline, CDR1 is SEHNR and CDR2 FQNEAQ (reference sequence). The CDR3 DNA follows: TGTGCCAGCAGCTCCCCGTGGGCAGGGGGCAAAAACATTCAGTACTTC. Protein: CASSSPWAGGKNIQYF.

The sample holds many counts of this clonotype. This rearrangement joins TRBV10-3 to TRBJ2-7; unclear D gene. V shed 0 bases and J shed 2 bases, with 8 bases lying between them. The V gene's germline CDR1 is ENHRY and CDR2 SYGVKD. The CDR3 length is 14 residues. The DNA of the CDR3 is TGTGCCATCAGTGAGTCAGTTGGAACCTACGAGCAGTACTTC. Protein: CAISESVGTYEQYF.

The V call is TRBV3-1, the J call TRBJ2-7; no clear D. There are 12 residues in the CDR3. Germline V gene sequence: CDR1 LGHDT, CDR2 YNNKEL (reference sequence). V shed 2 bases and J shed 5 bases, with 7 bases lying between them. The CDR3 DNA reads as TGTGCCAGCAGCCAATATCGGAACGAGCAGTACTTC. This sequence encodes CASSQYRNEQYF.

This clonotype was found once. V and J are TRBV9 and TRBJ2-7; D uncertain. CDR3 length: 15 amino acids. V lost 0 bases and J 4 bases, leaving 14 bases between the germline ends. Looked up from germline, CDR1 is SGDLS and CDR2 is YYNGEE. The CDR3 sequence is CASSVAGSGEYEQYF. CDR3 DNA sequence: TGTGCCAGCAGCGTAGCTGGGTCAGGAGAATACGAGCAGTACTTC.

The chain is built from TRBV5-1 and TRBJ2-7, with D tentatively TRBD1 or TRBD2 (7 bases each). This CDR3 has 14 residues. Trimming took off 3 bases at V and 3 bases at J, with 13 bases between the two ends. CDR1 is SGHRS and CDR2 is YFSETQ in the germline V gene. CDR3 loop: CASSSGGQYYEQYF. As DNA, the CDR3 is TGCGCCAGCAGCTCGGGGGGACAGTACTACGAGCAGTACTTC.

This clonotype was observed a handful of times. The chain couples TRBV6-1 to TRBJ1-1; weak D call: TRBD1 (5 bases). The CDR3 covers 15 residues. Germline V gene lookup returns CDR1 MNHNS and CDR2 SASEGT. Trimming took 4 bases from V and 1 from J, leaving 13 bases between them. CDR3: CASSGGETENTEAFF. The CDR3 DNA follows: TGTGCCAGCAGTGGAGGCGAGACAGAGAACACTGAAGCTTTCTTT.

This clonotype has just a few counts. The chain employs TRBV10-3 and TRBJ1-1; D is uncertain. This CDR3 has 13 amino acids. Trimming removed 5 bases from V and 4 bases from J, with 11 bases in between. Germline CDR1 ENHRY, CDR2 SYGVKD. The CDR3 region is CAISYGVSTEAFF. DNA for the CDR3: TGTGCCATCAGTTACGGGGTTTCCACTGAAGCTTTCTTT.

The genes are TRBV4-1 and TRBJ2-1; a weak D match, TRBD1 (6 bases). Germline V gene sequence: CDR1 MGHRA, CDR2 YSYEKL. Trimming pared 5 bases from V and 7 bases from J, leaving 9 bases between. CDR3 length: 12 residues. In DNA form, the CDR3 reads TGCGCCAGCAGCAACAGGGCAAATGAGCAGTTCTTC. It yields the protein CASSNRANEQFF.

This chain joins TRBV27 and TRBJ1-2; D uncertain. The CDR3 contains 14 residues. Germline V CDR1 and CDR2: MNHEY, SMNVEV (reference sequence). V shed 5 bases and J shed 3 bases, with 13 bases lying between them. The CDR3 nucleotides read TGTGCCAGCAGTGGTAGATTAGGCGACTATGGCTACACCTTC. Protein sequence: CASSGRLGDYGYTF.

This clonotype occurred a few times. The CDR3 sequence: CASSESGTGAYEQYF. As DNA, the CDR3 is TGTGCCAGCAGTGAATCCGGGACTGGAGCCTACGAGCAGTACTTC. This chain connects TRBV25-1 to TRBJ2-7; a weak D match, TRBD2 (6 bases). Germline V gene lookup returns CDR1 MGHDK and CDR2 SYGVNS. CDR3 length equals 15 residues. V was shortened by 1 base and J by 2 bases, with 12 bases between the two germline ends.

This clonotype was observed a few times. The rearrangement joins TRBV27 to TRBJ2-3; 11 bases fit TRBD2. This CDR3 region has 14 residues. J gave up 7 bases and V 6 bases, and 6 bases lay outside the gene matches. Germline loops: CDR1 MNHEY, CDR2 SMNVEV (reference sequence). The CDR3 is CASSAGLAANTQYF. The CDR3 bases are TGTGCCAGCAGCGCGGGACTAGCGGCAAATACGCAGTATTTT.

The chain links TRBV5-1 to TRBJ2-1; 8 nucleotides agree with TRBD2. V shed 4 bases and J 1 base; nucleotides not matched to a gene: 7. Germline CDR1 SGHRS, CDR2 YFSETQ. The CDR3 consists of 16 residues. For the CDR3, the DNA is TGCGCCAGCAGCGCATCGGGGGGGGCATCCTACAATGAGCAGTTCTTC. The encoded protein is CASSASGGASYNEQFF.

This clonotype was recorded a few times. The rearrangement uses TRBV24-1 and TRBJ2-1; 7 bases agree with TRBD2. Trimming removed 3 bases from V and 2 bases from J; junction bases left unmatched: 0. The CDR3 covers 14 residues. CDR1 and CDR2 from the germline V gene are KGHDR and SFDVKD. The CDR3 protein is CATSDRGAYNEQFF. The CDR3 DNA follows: TGTGCCACCAGTGATCGGGGGGCCTACAATGAGCAGTTCTTC.

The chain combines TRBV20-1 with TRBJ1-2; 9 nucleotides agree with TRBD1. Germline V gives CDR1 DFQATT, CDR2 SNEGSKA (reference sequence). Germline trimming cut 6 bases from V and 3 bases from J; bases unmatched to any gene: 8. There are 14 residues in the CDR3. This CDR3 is CSARGDRVHYGYTF. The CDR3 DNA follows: TGCAGTGCGCGCGGGGACAGGGTTCACTATGGCTACACCTTC.